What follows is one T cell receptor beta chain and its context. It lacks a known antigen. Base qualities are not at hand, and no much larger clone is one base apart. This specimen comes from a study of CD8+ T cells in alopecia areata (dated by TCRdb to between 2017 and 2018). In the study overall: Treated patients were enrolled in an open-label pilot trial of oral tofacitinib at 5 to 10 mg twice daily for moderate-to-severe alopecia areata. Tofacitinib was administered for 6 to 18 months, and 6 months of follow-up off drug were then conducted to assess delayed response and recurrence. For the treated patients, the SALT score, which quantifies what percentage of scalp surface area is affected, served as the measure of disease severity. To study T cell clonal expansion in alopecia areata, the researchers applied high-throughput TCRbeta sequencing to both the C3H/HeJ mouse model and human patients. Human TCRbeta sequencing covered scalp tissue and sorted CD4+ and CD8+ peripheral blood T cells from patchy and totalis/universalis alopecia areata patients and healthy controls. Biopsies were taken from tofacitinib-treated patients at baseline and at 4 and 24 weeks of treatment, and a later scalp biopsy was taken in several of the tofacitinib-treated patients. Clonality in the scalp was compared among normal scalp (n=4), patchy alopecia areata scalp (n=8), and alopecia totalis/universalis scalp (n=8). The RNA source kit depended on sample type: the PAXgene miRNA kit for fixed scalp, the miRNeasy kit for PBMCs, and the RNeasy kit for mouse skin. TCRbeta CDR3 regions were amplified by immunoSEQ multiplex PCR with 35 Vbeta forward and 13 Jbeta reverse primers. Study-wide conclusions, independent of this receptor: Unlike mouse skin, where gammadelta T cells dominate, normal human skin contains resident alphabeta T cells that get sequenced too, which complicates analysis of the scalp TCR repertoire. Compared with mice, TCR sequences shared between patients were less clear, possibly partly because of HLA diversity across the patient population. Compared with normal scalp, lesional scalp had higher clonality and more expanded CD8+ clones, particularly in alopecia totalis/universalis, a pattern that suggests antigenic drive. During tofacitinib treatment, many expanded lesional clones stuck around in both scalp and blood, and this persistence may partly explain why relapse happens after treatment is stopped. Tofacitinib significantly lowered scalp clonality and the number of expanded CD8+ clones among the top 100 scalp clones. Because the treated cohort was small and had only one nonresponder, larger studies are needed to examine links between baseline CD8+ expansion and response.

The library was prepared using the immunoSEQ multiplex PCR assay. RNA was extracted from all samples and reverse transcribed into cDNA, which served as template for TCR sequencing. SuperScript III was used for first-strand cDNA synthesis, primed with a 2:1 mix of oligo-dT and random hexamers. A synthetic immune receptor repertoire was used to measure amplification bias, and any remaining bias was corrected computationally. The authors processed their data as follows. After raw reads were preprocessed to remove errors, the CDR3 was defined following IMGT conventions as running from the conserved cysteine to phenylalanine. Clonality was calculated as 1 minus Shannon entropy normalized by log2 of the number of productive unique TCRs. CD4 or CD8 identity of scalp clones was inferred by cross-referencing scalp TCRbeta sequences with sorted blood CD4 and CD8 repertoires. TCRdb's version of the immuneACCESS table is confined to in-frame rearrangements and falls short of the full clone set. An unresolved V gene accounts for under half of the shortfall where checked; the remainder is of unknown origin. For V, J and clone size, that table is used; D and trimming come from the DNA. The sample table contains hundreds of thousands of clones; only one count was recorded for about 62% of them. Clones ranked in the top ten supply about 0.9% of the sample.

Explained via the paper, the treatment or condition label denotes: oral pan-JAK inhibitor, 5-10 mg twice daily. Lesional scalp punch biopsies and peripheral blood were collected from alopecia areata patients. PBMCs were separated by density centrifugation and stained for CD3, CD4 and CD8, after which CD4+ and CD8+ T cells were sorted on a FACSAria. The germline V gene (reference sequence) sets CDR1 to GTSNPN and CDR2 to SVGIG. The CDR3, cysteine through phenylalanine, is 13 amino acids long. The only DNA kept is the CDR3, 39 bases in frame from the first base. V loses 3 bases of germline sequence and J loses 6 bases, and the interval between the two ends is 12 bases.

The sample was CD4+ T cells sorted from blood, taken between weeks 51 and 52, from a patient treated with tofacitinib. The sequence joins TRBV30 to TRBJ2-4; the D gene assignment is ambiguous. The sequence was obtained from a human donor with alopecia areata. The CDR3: CAWSGGVGNIQYF. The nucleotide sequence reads TGTGCCTGGAGCGGTGGGGTCGGAAACATTCAGTACTTC.